This T cell receptor beta chain derives from a study of T cell responses to AZD1222 COVID-19 vaccine. Method: immunoSEQ multiplex PCR; TCRdb's copy keeps in-frame clones and lacks some. The sample includes under 200,000 clones, 90% of them seen just once. The V gene lost 2 bases and the J gene lost 8 bases, with 9 bases spanning the gap. CDR1 and CDR2 from the germline V gene are MNHNS and SASEGT. The CDR3 length is 13 residues. Study results and caveats: Only five or six people who got AZD1222 tested seropositive at baseline. Vaccine-associated CD4 TCRs spanned spike, dominant at 160-218 and 743-854. Clonal diversity may have been underestimated, and the donors were mostly white British, with more females than males.

Worth noting for this clone: The target antigen is unknown.

Source: peripheral blood, taken on day 0 of AZD1222 vaccination. The receptor's source is an adult in good health. The V and J genes are TRBV6-1 and TRBJ1-4, with D possibly matching TRBD1 (6 bases). The CDR3 sequence is CASSELRGEKLFF. Here the CDR3 DNA reads TGTGCCAGCAGTGAATTAAGGGGGGAAAAACTGTTTTTT.